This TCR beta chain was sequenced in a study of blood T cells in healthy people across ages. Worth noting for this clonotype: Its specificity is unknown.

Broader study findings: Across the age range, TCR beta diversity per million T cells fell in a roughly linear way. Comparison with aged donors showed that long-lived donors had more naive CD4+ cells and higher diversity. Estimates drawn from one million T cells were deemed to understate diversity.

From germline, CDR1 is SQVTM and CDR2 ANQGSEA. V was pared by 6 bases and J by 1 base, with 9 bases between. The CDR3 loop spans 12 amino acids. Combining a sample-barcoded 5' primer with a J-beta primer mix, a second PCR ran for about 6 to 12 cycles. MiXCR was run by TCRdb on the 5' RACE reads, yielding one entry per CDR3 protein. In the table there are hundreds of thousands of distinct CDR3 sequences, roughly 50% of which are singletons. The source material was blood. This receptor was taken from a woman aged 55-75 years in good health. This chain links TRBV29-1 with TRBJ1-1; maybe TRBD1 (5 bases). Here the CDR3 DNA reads TGCAGCGTGACAGAGCGGAACACTGAAGCTTTCTTT. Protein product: CSVTERNTEAFF.